Listed below are T cell receptor beta chains from one sample, sequenced in a study of healthy donors' naive CD4 and CD8 T cells. TCRdb reanalysed the reads using MiXCR and keeps one entry per CDR3 protein. The sample yields approximately 180,000 distinct CDR3 sequences, around 70% seen once. Sequencing was carried out using naive CD4+ and CD8+ T cells sorted from blood, pooled from several donors. The source of these receptors is a pool of human donors in good health; the sample pools cells from several healthy donors. CDR3s include the opening cysteine and the closing phenylalanine or tryptophan. The D gene is left open where the match is weak.

d_call v_call cdr3_length cdr3_aa
TRBD1 TRBV6-2/TRBV6-3 16 CASSMGQPTPVDEQYF
NA TRBV27 14 CASSFVAETDTQYF
NA TRBV29-1 15 CSVVSQSTGANVLTF
TRBD1 TRBV29-1 14 CSVDVGTGDYGYTF
NA TRBV5-5 14 CASSSKGNTGELFF
TRBD1 TRBV29-1 13 CSVSGQLDTEAFF
TRBD1 TRBV7-2 15 CASSLGSGGSQPQHF
NA TRBV5-5 11 CASSSKDTQYF
NA TRBV19 15 CASSVKVERNQPQHF
NA TRBV15 13 CATSRDGTYEQYF
TRBD2 TRBV7-8 15 CASSDSGGPVETQYF
TRBD1 TRBV6-5 14 CASSYGTGWYEQFF
NA TRBV12-3/TRBV12-4 15 CASSLRGGRVYEQYF
NA TRBV5-1 12 CASSLGSEGYTF
NA TRBV14 13 CASRGTVNSPLHF
TRBD1 TRBV12-3/TRBV12-4 15 CASSFGRGSNQPQHF
TRBD1 TRBV29-1 16 CSVEGIKGANYNEQFF
NA TRBV29-1 12 CSVGSQGLEQYF
NA TRBV19 16 CASSISSGPGSYEQYF
NA TRBV6-6 12 CASSLSAYEQFF
TRBD1 TRBV5-6 16 CASSYGTDFSYNEQFF
NA TRBV6-5 15 CASSYRPTGRDGYTF
NA TRBV6-1 16 CASSEALTAVDQPQHF
NA TRBV29-1 12 CSVEGPHYEQYF
NA TRBV27 15 CASSPLGSGANVLTF
NA TRBV7-8 14 CASSLRTNGYGYTF
NA TRBV21-1 14 CASRWRTTSYEQYF
NA TRBV29-1 12 CSVDEFQETQYF
NA TRBV15 16 CATSRVLGTPGYEQYF
TRBD1 TRBV29-1 12 CSVGQGSQPQHF
NA TRBV29-1 13 CSVEGVRKYGYTF
TRBD1 TRBV29-1 13 CSVPRQGSYEQFF
NA TRBV30 12 CAWSSDFYEQYF
NA TRBV18 13 CASSSSRVEGYTF
TRBD2 TRBV29-1 18 CSVDKPNPGTRPTYEQFF
NA TRBV12-3/TRBV12-4 15 CASSYLGDPQDTQYF
NA TRBV6-5 13 CASTSHGDYGYTF
NA TRBV29-1 13 CSVIGGYQETQYF
NA TRBV6-1 10 CASSAYTQYF
NA TRBV12-3/TRBV12-4 15 CASSLEPAQNTEAFF
TRBD1 TRBV6-5 15 CASSTHPGQGAGAFF
NA TRBV5-4 12 CASTTGTDTQYF
NA TRBV27 13 CASSLSLGGGYTF
NA TRBV6-5 15 CASNDQPKNTGELFF
TRBD1 TRBV27 14 CASSYRGTNQPQHF
NA TRBV29-1 16 CSVLLAGGGYTDTQYF
NA TRBV29-1 11 CSVVSFGELFF
TRBD1 TRBV6-5 15 CASSYPTGEGETQYF
NA TRBV4-2 14 CASSQDQSSYEQYF
NA TRBV12-5 15 CASGPTQGWNTEAFF
NA TRBV29-1 15 CSVEDQEGLIYEQYF
NA TRBV10-3 13 CAIRSGEEETQYF
NA TRBV7-8 15 CASSLGGGTSYEQYF